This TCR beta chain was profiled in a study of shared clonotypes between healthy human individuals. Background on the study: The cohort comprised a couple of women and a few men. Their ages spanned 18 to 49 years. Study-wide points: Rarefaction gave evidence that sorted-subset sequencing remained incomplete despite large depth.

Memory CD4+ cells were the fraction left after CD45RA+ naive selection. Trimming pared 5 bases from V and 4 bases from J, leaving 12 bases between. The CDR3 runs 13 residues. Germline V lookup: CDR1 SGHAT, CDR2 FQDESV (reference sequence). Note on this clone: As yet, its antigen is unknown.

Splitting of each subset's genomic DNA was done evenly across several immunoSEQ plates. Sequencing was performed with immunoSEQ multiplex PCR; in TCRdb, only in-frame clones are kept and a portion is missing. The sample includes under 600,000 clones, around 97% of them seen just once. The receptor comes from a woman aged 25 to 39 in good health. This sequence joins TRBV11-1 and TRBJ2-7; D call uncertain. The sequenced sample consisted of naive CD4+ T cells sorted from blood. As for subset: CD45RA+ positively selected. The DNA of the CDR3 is TGTGCCAGCAGCGCCCGGATAGCTTACGAGCAGTACTTC. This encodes CASSARIAYEQYF.